Following are 20 T cell receptor beta chains from one sample sequenced in a study of blood T cells in healthy people across ages. PCR was performed a second time for roughly 7 to 12 cycles using a sample-barcoded 5' primer and a J-beta primer mix. MiXCR was run by TCRdb on the 5' RACE reads, yielding one entry per CDR3 protein. The sample lists 600,000 or so distinct CDR3 sequences, approximately 30% occurring once. Input material: blood. These receptors were taken from a woman older than 75 in good health.

This clonotype has a handful of counts. This may be a read error, as it is one base from a much larger clone. The V call is TRBV5-1, the J call TRBJ2-5; D is perhaps TRBD1 (6 bases). The CDR3 consists of 14 residues. CDR1 is SGHRS and CDR2 is YFSETQ in the germline V gene. V lost 5 bases and J lost 5, with 16 bases in between. The CDR3 protein is CASRSGTGWETQYF. As DNA, the CDR3 is TGCGCCAGCAGGTCCGGTACAGGGTGGGAGACCCAGTACTTC.

This clonotype was found many times. The genes are TRBV2 and TRBJ2-6, with 7 bases identical to TRBD1. Germline values: CDR1 SNHLY, CDR2 FYNNEI. CDR3 length: 16 residues. V lost 3 bases, J lost 3 bases, and 5 bases stayed unmatched. The CDR3, as DNA: TGTGCCAGCAGTGAGAGGGGGCTTAGTGGGGCCAACGTCCTGACTTTC. This encodes CASSERGLSGANVLTF.

This clonotype was observed a few times. The chain employs TRBV18 and TRBJ1-5; the D gene is possibly TRBD1 (5 bases). Germline V gene lookup returns CDR1 KGHSH and CDR2 LQKENI. This CDR3 has 15 amino acids. The ends were cut back, 3 bases at V and 6 bases at J, with 15 bases in the middle. CDR3 sequence (DNA): TGTGCCAGCTCACCCCCGGTTCCTAGGGGTCAGCCCCAGCATTTT. This gives the protein CASSPPVPRGQPQHF.

As concerns this clonotype: The junction differs from germline at one of its ends, possibly a read error. CDR3 in DNA: TGTGCCAGCTCAGTCAAGTCCGGGGCCTTCAATGAGCAGGACTTC. It codes for CASSVKSGAFNEQDF. The gene calls are TRBV18 and TRBJ2-1, with D perhaps matching TRBD1 or TRBD2 (5 bases each). CDR1 is KGHSH, CDR2 LQKENI, per germline. The CDR3 is 15 amino acids.

This sequence joins TRBV29-1 and TRBJ1-1; 8 bases map to TRBD1. Germline V gene data show CDR1 as SQVTM and CDR2 as ANQGSEA. The CDR3 totals 13 residues. The V segment lost 7 bases and the J segment 1 base; nucleotides outside the gene matches: 5. CDR3 in amino acids: CSGEGTGNTEAFF. The CDR3, as DNA: TGCAGCGGAGAGGGGACAGGGAACACTGAAGCTTTCTTT. Looking up the rest from reference TRBV29-1 and TRBJ1-1 gives the full variable domain: SAVISQKPSRDICQRGTSLTIQCQVDSQVTMMFWYRQQPGQSLTLIATANQGSEATYESGFVIDKFPISRPNLTFSTLTVSNMSPEDSSIYLCSGEGTGNTEAFFGQGTRLTVV.

The chain links TRBV7-8 to TRBJ2-1; D remains ambiguous. Germline V gene lookup returns CDR1 SGHVS and CDR2 FQNEAQ. V gave up 1 base and J gave up 3 bases, with 13 bases separating them. The CDR3 has 16 amino acids. CDR3 DNA: TGTGCCAGCAGCTTAGGAGGCGTGTTAAGCTACAATGAGCAGTTCTTC. It is translated as CASSLGGVLSYNEQFF.

This clonotype showed up many times. The chain joins TRBV11-2 to TRBJ2-1; TRBD2 matches at 12 bases. V shed 0 bases, J shed 11 bases, and the junction held 8 bases outside the gene matches. In germline, CDR1 is SGHAT, CDR2 FQNNGV. The CDR3 runs 16 residues. CDR3 loop: CASSLDLAGGSRKQFF. In nucleotides, the CDR3 is TGTGCCAGCAGCTTAGACCTAGCGGGGGGGTCGAGAAAGCAGTTCTTC.

The sample holds a few counts of this clonotype. A much larger clone differs by one base, so this may be a read error. J is TRBJ1-5 and V is TRBV5-5, with unresolved D. There are 14 residues in the CDR3. Germline lookup yields CDR1 SGHKS and CDR2 YYEKEE (reference sequence). The CDR3 region is CVSSLLERDQPQHF. CDR3 in DNA: TGTGTCAGCAGCCTCCTTGAGCGGGATCAGCCCCAGCATTTT.

The chain joins TRBV5-5 to TRBJ1-2; 11 positions match TRBD1. J was trimmed by 6 bases and V by 2 bases; bases with no gene match: 12. The CDR3 is made up of 17 amino acids. CDR1 SGHKS and CDR2 YYEKEE come from the germline V gene (reference sequence). Here the CDR3 reads CASSFGTGGLPPDGYTF. The DNA for the CDR3 is TGTGCCAGCAGCTTTGGGACAGGGGGACTGCCCCCAGATGGCTACACCTTC. The entire variable domain, with the rest obtained from reference TRBV5-5 and TRBJ1-2, is as follows: DAGVTQSPTHLIKTRGQQVTLRCSPISGHKSVSWYQQVLGQGPQFIFQYYEKEERGRGNFPDRFSARQFPNYSSELNVNALLLGDSALYLCASSFGTGGLPPDGYTFGSGTRLTVV.

J is TRBJ2-7 and V is TRBV5-1; the D gene is possibly TRBD2 (5 bases). V was trimmed by 3 bases and J by 1 base, leaving 11 bases between them. CDR3 length: 14 residues. CDR1 and CDR2 (germline): SGHRS, YFSETQ. The CDR3 here is CASSSDWLSYEQYF. CDR3 DNA sequence: TGCGCCAGCAGCTCGGACTGGCTTTCCTACGAGCAGTACTTC.

V usage is TRBV12-3 or TRBV12-4 and J usage is TRBJ1-3; D is perhaps TRBD1 (5 bases). Trimming cost V 1 base and J 8 bases, with 18 bases left between them. There are 16 residues in the CDR3. This CDR3 is CASSLETWGGYDTIYF. In nucleotides, the CDR3 is TGTGCCAGCAGTTTAGAAACCTGGGGGGGGTACGACACCATATATTTT.

Worth noting for this clonotype: Germline and junction disagree at one end, which may indicate a read error. V usage is TRBV4-2 and J usage is TRBJ1-6; maybe TRBD1 (5 bases). The CDR3 is made up of 16 amino acids. Germline-derived CDR1 and CDR2 are LGHNA and YNFKEQ. The CDR3 here is CAGSQATGQRGSPLHF. The CDR3 coding sequence is TGTGCCGGCAGCCAAGCAACCGGGCAGAGGGGTTCACCCCTCCACTTT.

The table lists this clonotype with many counts. CDR3 loop: CASSPDRNAPYEQYF. CDR3 nucleotide sequence: TGTGCCAGCAGCCCCGACAGGAACGCACCCTACGAGCAGTACTTC. This chain links TRBV7-9 with TRBJ2-7; D perhaps matches TRBD1 (6 bases). CDR3 length equals 15 residues. Per the germline V gene, CDR1 is SEHNR and CDR2 is FQNEAQ (reference sequence). V shed 5 bases and J shed 2 bases, with 16 bases lying between them.

The chain uses TRBV12-5 and TRBJ1-1; D not certain. Trimming left V 6 bases short and J 4 bases short, with 9 bases between. CDR3 length equals 12 residues. Germline V CDR1 and CDR2: LGHNT, FRNRAP. CDR3 coding DNA: TGTGCTAGTGGATACGAACCCACTGAAGCTTTCTTT. It translates to CASGYEPTEAFF.

A remark on this clonotype: A read error may explain this, as a much larger clone is one base away. V usage is TRBV9 and J usage is TRBJ2-7; D perhaps matches TRBD1 (5 bases). The CDR3 consists of 15 residues. The germline CDR1 and CDR2 sequences are SGDLS and YYNGEE. The chain's CDR3 is CAGSVADSAHYEQYF. CDR3 DNA: TGTGCCGGCAGCGTAGCCGACAGTGCCCATTACGAGCAGTACTTC. The full variable domain, rest sourced from reference TRBV9 and TRBJ2-7, is DSGVTQTPKHLITATGQRVTLRCSPRSGDLSVYWYQQSLDQGLQFLIQYYNGEERAKGNILERFSAQQFPDLHSELNLSSLELGDSALYFCAGSVADSAHYEQYFGPGTRLTVT.

This clonotype was found a few times. The chain has TRBV7-2 and TRBJ2-3; a possible D gene is TRBD2 (7 bases). Germline V gene sequence: CDR1 SGHTA, CDR2 FQGNSA. CDR3 size: 15 residues. The ends were cut back, 5 bases at V and 1 base at J, with 13 bases in the middle. The DNA for the CDR3 is TGTGCCAGCAGCCTCCGGGGGGCCGGCACAGATACGCAGTATTTT. This encodes CASSLRGAGTDTQYF.

This clonotype was recorded a few times. One end of the junction does not line up with germline, which may come from a read error. The chain joins TRBV18 to TRBJ2-7, with D hard to call. Germline V lookup: CDR1 KGHSH, CDR2 LQKENI. The CDR3 totals 13 residues. The CDR3 DNA reads TGTGCCAGCTCACCCACGAGCTCCAACGAGCAGTACTTC. The encoded protein is CASSPTSSNEQYF.

This clonotype came up a few times. The chain carries TRBV2 and TRBJ2-3, with 10 nucleotides matching TRBD2. V shed 8 bases and J 4 bases; nucleotides not matched to a gene: 6. The CDR3 has 14 amino acids. Germline V gene sequence: CDR1 SNHLY, CDR2 FYNNEI. The CDR3 DNA reads as TGTGCCAGCCTGGGGCTAGCGGGGGCAGATACGCAGTATTTT. Translated, it gives CASLGLAGADTQYF.

The chain carries TRBV10-3 and TRBJ2-2; 10 positions agree with TRBD2. CDR1 ENHRY and CDR2 SYGVKD come from the germline V gene. The CDR3 runs to 16 residues. V was pared by 4 bases and J by 4 bases, with 6 bases of the junction left unmatched. Written as DNA, the CDR3 is TGTGCCATCAGTGGTCAAGCGGGGGGGCGCACCGGGGAGCTGTTTTTT. Amino acids: CAISGQAGGRTGELFF.

This clonotype came up many times. This chain connects TRBV5-1 to TRBJ2-1, with TRBD1 as a possible D gene (6 bases). In germline, CDR1 is SGHRS, CDR2 YFSETQ. This CDR3 contains 18 residues. V lost 5 bases and J lost 0, with 21 bases in between. Here the CDR3 DNA reads TGCGCCAGCAGTAGGAACGAACAGGGCCTCACCTCCTACAATGAGCAGTTCTTC. Its translation: CASSRNEQGLTSYNEQFF.